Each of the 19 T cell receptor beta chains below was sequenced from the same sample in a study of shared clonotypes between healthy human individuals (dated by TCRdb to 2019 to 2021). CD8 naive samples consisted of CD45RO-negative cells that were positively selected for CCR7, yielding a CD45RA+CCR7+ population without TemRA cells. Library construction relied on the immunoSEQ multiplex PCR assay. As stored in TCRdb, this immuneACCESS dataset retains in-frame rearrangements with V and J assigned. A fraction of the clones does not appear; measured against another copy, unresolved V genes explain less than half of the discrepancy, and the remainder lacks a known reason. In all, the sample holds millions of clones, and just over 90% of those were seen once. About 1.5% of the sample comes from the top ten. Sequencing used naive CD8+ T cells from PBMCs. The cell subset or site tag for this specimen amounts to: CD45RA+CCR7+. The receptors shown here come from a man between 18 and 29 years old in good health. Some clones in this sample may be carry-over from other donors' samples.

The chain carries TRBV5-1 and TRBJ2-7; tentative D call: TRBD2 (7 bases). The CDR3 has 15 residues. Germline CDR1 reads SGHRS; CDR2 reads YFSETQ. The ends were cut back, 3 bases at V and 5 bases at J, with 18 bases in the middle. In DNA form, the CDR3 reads TGCGCCAGCAGCTCGGCGGGGGCGTCTAGGGACGAGCAGTACTTC. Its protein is CASSSAGASRDEQYF.

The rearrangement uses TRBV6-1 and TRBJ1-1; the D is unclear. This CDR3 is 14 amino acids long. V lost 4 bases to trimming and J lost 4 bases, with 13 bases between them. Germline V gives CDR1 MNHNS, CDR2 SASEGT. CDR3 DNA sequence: TGTGCCAGCAGTGCCAGCGGATGGGGCACTGAAGCTTTCTTT. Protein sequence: CASSASGWGTEAFF.

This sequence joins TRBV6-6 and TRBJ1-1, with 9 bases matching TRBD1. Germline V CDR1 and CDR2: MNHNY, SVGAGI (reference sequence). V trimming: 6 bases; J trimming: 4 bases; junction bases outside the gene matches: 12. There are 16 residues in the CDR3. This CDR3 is CASSPVGQGKFTEAFF. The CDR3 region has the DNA TGTGCCAGCAGCCCGGTTGGACAGGGGAAATTCACTGAAGCTTTCTTT.

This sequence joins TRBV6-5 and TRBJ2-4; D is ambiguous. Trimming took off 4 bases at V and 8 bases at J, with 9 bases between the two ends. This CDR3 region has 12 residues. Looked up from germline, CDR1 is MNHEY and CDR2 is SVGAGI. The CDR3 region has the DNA TGTGCCAGCAGTTGGGATGGAGACATTCAGTACTTC. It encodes CASSWDGDIQYF.

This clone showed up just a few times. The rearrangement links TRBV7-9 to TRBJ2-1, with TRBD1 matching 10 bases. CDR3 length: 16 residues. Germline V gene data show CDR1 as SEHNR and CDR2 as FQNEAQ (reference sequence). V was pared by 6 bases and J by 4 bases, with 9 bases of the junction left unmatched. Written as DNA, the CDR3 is TGTGCCAGCAGGACTAGCCGGGACAGGGGTTACAATGAGCAGTTCTTC. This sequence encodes CASRTSRDRGYNEQFF.

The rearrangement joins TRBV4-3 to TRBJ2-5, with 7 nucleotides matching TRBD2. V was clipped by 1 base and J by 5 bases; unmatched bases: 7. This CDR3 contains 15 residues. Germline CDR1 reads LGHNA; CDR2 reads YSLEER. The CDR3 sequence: CASSQGGGVGETQYF. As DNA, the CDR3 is TGCGCCAGCAGCCAAGGCGGGGGAGTAGGGGAGACCCAGTACTTC.

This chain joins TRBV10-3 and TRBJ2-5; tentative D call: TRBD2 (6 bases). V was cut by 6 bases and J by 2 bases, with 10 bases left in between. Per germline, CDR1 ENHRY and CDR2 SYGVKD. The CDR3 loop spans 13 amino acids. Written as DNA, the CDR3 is TGTGCCATCAGGCGGGAACTTCAAGAGACCCAGTACTTC. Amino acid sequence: CAIRRELQETQYF.

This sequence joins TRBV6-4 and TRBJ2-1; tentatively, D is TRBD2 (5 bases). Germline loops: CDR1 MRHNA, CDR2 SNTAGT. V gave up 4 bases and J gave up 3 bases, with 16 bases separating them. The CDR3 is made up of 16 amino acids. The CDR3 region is CASSASARARYNEQFF. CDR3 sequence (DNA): TGTGCCAGCAGTGCGTCGGCGCGGGCCCGCTACAATGAGCAGTTCTTC.

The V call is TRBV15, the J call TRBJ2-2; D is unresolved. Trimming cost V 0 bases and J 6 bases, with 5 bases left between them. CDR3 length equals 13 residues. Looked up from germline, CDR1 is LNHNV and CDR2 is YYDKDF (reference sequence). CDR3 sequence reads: CATSRDRSGELFF. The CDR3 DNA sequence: TGTGCCACCAGCAGAGATCGGTCCGGGGAGCTGTTTTTT.

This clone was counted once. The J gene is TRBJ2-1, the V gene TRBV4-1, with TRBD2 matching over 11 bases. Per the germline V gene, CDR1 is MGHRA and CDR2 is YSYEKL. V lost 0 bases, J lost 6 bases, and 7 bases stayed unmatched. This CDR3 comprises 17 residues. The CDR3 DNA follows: TGCGCCAGCAGCCAAGAGGGGACTAGCGGAGCCCTCAATGAGCAGTTCTTC. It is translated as CASSQEGTSGALNEQFF.

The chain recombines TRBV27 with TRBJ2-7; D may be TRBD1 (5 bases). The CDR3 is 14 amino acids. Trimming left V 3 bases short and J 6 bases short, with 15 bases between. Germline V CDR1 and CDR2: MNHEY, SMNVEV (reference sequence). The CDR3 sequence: CASSLAGIPSEQYF. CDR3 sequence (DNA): TGTGCCAGCAGTTTGGCAGGGATCCCCAGCGAGCAGTACTTC.

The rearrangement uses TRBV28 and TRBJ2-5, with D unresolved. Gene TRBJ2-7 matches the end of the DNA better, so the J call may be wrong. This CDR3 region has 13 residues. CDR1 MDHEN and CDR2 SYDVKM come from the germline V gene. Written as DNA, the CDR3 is TGTGCCAGCAGTTTAGTTAGGTCCTACGAGCAGTACTTC. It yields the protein CASSLVRSYEQYF.

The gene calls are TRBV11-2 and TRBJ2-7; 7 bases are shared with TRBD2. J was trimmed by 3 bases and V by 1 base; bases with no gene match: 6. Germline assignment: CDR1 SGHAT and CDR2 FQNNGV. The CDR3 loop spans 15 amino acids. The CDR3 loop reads CASSLVTGTIYEQYF. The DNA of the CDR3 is TGTGCCAGCAGCTTAGTAACCGGGACTATCTACGAGCAGTACTTC.

The chain's CDR3 is CASSQWGVGEQYF. CDR3 DNA: TGTGCCAGCAGTCAATGGGGTGTAGGCGAGCAGTACTTC. V is TRBV14 and J is TRBJ2-7; D is ambiguous. CDR1 is SGHDN, CDR2 FVKESK, per germline. CDR3 size: 13 residues. Trimming cost V 6 bases and J 6 bases, with 15 bases left between them.

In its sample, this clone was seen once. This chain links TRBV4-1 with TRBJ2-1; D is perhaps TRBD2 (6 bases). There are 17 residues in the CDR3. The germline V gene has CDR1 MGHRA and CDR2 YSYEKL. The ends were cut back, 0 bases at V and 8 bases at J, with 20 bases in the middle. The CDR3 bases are TGCGCCAGCAGCCAAGATCACCGGGGCCCGGGAGTCCATGAGCAGTTCTTC. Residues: CASSQDHRGPGVHEQFF.

CDR3 DNA: TGTGCCTGGAGCAAGGGAGTGGATGAGCAGTTCTTC. As protein: CAWSKGVDEQFF. The chain joins TRBV30 to TRBJ2-1; the D gene is possibly TRBD2 (5 bases). Germline V gene sequence: CDR1 GTSNPN, CDR2 SVGIG (reference sequence). Trimming removed 3 bases from V and 8 bases from J, with 11 bases in between. The CDR3 runs to 12 residues.

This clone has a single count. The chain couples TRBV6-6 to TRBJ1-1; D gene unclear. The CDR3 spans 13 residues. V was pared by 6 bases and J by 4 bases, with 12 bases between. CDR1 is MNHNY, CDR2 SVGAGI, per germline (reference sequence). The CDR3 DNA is TGTGCCAGCAGGGACCAGGAGACCACTGAAGCTTTCTTT. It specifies CASRDQETTEAFF.

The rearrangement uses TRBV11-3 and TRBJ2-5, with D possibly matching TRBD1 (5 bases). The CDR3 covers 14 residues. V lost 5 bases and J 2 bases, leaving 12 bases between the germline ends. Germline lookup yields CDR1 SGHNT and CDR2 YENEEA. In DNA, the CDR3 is TGTGCCAGCAGCCACGAAGGGGCACAAGAGACCCAGTACTTC. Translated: CASSHEGAQETQYF. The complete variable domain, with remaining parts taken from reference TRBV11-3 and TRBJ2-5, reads EAGVVQSPRYKIIEKKQPVAFWCNPISGHNTLYWYLQNLGQGPELLIRYENEEAVDDSQLPKDRFSAERLKGVDSTLKIQPAELGDSAVYLCASSHEGAQETQYFGPGTRLLVL.

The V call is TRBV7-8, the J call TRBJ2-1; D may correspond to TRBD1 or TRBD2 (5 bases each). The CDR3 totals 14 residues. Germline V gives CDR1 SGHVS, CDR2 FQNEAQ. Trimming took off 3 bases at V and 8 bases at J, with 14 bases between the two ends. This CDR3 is CASSFTMGPHEQFF. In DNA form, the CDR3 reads TGTGCCAGCAGCTTCACGATGGGACCCCATGAGCAGTTCTTC.